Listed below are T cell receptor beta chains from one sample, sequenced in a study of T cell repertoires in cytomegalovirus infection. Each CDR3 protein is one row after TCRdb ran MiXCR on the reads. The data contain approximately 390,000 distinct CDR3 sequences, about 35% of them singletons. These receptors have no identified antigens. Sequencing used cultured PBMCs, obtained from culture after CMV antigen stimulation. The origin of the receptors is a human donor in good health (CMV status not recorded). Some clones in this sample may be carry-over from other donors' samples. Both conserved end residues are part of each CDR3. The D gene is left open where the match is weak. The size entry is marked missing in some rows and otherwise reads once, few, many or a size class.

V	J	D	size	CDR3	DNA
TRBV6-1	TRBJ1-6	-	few	CASSDQRRSPLHF	TGTGCCAGCAGTGACCAAAGGCGATCACCCCTCCACTTT
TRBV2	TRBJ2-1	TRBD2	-	CASSREGLAAYNEQFF	TGTGCCAGCAGTCGAGAGGGACTAGCAGCCTACAATGAGCAGTTCTTC
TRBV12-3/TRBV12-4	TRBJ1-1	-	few	CASSEGARGRTEAFF	TGTGCCAGCAGCGAAGGGGCCAGGGGTCGAACTGAAGCTTTCTTT
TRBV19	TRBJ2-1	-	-	CASSMNGPSLTIEQFF	TGTGCCAGTAGTATGAACGGACCATCCCTTACAATTGAGCAGTTCTTC
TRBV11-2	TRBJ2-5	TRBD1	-	CASSKDRTSQETQYF	TGTGCCAGCAGCAAGGACAGGACGTCCCAAGAGACCCAGTACTTC
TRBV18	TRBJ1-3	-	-	CASSQVTHSGNTIYF	TGTGCCAGCTCACAGGTCACCCACTCTGGAAACACCATATATTTT
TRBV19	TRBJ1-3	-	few	CASSGIVTQDTIYF	TGTGCCAGTAGCGGGATCGTTACCCAAGACACCATATATTTT
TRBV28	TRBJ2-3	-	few	CASSSDGDFRTDTQYF	TGTGCCAGCAGCTCTGACGGGGACTTTAGGACAGATACGCAGTATTTT
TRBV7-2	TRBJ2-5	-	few	CASSLGTGETQYF	TGTGCCAGCAGCCTTGGGACTGGAGAGACCCAGTACTTC
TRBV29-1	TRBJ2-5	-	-	CSVEEGRGTQYF	TGCAGCGTTGAAGAGGGGCGTGGGACCCAGTACTTC
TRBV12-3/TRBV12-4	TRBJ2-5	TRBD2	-	CASTGPGLVETQYF	TGTGCCAGCACCGGGCCGGGACTAGTGGAGACCCAGTACTTC
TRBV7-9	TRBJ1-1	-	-	CASRPGRQNTEAFF	TGTGCCAGCAGGCCCGGACGGCAGAACACTGAAGCTTTCTTT
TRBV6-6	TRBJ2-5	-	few	CASSLWGDETQYF	TGTGCCAGCAGTTTGTGGGGGGACGAGACCCAGTACTTC
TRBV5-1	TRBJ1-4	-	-	CASSLDTDPLANEKLFF	TGCGCCAGCAGCCTAGACACGGATCCTCTAGCTAATGAAAAACTGTTTTTT
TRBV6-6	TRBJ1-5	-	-	CASSYSRAANQPQHF	TGTGCCAGCAGTTACTCTCGGGCAGCCAATCAGCCCCAGCATTTT
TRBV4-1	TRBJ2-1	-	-	CASSQMDHPEQFF	TGCGCCAGCAGCCAGATGGACCACCCGGAGCAGTTCTTC
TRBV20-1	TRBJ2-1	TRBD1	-	CSAIETGSYNEQFF	TGCAGTGCTATCGAGACAGGGTCCTACAATGAGCAGTTCTTC
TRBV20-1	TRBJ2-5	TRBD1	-	CSARGDRGFAGGGETQYF	TGCAGTGCTAGAGGGGACAGGGGTTTTGCGGGAGGTGGAGAGACCCAGTACTTC
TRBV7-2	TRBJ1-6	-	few	CASSFSGANSPLHF	TGTGCCAGCAGCTTTTCGGGGGCGAATTCACCCCTCCACTTT
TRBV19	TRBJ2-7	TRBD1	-	CASSFGQGTYEQYF	TGTGCCAGTAGTTTCGGACAGGGGACCTACGAGCAGTACTTC
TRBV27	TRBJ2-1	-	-	CASSLLGRRYNEQFF	TGTGCCAGCAGTTTATTGGGTCGTAGGTACAATGAGCAGTTCTTC
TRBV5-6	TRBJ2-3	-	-	CASSGSTGADTQYF	TGTGCCAGCAGCGGCTCGACAGGAGCAGATACGCAGTATTTT
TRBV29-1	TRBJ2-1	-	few	CSVGGLAVYNEQFF	TGCAGCGTTGGGGGGCTAGCGGTTTACAATGAGCAGTTCTTC
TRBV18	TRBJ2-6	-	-	CASSPQNTGANVLTF	TGTGCCAGCTCACCACAGAACACAGGGGCCAACGTCCTGACTTTC
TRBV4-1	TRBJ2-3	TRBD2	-	CASSQGASGGTDTQYF	TGCGCCAGCAGCCAAGGGGCTAGCGGGGGCACAGATACGCAGTATTTT
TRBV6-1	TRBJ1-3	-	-	CASRVDSLSGNTIYF	TGTGCCAGCAGGGTAGACAGCCTCTCTGGAAACACCATATATTTT
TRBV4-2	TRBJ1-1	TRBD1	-	CASSPRQGIRDTEAFF	TGTGCCAGCAGCCCCCGACAGGGGATAAGGGACACTGAAGCTTTCTTT
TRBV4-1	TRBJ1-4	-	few	CASSQGQAAQINEKLFF	TGCGCCAGCAGCCAGGGGCAGGCAGCTCAAATTAATGAAAAACTGTTTTTT
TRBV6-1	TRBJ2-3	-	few	CASSRSVGRTDTQYF	TGTGCCAGCAGTCGTAGCGTAGGTCGCACAGATACGCAGTATTTT
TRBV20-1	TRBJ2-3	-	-	CSARPWVSTDTQYF	TGCAGTGCTAGACCGTGGGTCAGCACAGATACGCAGTATTTT
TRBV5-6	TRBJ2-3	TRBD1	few	CASSQQGADTQYF	TGTGCCAGCAGCCAACAGGGGGCAGATACGCAGTATTTT
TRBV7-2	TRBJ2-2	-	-	CASSFTGTGELFF	TGTGCCAGCAGCTTCACAGGGACCGGGGAGCTGTTTTTT
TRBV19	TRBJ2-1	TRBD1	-	CASRIGRGSYNEQFF	TGTGCCAGTAGGATTGGCAGGGGGTCCTACAATGAGCAGTTCTTC
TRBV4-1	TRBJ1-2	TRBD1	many	CASSQDKAGGTNYGYTF	TGCGCCAGCAGCCAAGATAAGGCAGGGGGGACTAACTATGGCTACACCTTC
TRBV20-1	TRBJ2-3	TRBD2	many	CSGIDSGSTDTQYF	TGCAGTGGGATTGATAGCGGGAGCACAGATACGCAGTATTTT
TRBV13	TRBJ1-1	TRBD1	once	CASSIRQGLTEAFF	TGTGCCAGCAGCATCCGACAGGGACTCACTGAAGCTTTCTTT
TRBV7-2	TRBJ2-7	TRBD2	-	CASSSYSGSTYEQYF	TGTGCCAGCAGCTCCTATAGCGGGAGTACTTACGAGCAGTACTTC
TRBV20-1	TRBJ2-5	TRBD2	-	CSAPRGSGIETQYF	TGCAGTGCCCCTAGGGGCAGCGGGATAGAGACCCAGTACTTC
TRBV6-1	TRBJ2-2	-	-	CALLGSGELFF	TGTGCGCTTTTAGGGTCCGGGGAGCTGTTTTTT
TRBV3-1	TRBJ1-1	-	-	CASSQDARTEAFF	TGTGCCAGCAGCCAAGATGCAAGAACAGAAGCTTTCTTT
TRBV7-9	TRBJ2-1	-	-	CASSASESSYNEQFF	TGTGCCAGCAGCGCCTCAGAGAGCTCCTACAATGAGCAGTTCTTC
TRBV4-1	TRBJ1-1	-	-	CASSQGGGTNTEAFF	TGCGCCAGCAGCCAAGGAGGGGGGACGAACACTGAAGCTTTCTTT
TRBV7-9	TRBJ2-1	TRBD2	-	CASKAGGGRPSYNEQFF	TGTGCCAGCAAAGCGGGAGGAGGGAGGCCCTCCTACAATGAGCAGTTCTTC